The 16 T cell receptor delta chains reported below all come from one sample, sequenced in a study of gamma-delta T cells after stem cell transplantation. TCRdb re-called the RT-PCR reads using CATT. Seen here are fewer than 2,000 delta-chain clones, over 1.5% observed once, and the top ten hold approximately 70%. The sequenced material came from gamma-delta T cells. Source of these receptors: a human donor. It is not recorded whose cells these are; they may come from a transplant donor.

This clone has more than one count but fewer than ten. TCRdb lists the protein of a much larger clone for this DNA, which differs at residue 7, so this is likely a read error; the protein given here is translated from the DNA itself. The gene calls are TRDV2 and TRDJ1, with TRDD3 matching over 12 bases. J was trimmed by 0 bases and V by 1 base; bases with no gene match: 11. The CDR3 is 19 amino acids. Germline V gene sequence: CDR1 GEAIGNYY, CDR2 EKD. The CDR3 sequence is CACDTLCAGGYENTDKLIF. CDR3 sequence (DNA): TGTGCCTGTGACACACTATGTGCTGGGGGATACGAAAACACCGATAAACTCATCTTT.

This clone is categorized as medium-sized. A read error likely explains this, since a far larger clone differs by one base. The gene calls are TRDV1 and TRDJ1, with 9 positions matching TRDD2. V lost 5 bases to trimming and J lost 3 bases; unmatched junction nucleotides: 19. CDR1 and CDR2 from the germline V gene are TSWWSYY and QGS. The CDR3 sequence is 19 residues long. The CDR3 sequence: CALGTPFLLLGNGADKLIF. The CDR3 coding sequence is TGTGCTCTTGGGACCCCCTTCCTACTACTGGGGAACGGGGCCGATAAACTCATCTTT.

Comments on this clone: It is likely a read error: a sequence one base away is far more abundant. At the DNA level, this CDR3 is encoded by other sequences in the same sample as well. The V call is TRDV3, the J call TRDJ3; D is unclear. Per germline, CDR1 TVYSNPD and CDR2 GDNSRS (reference sequence). Trimming removed 0 bases from V and 1 base from J, with 7 bases in between. This CDR3 has 15 amino acids. CDR3 coding DNA: TGTGCCTTTAGCCTATCTTCCTGGGACACCCGACAGATGTTTTTC. This translates into CAFSLSSWDTRQMFF.

This clone was recorded a few times. This DNA's translation and the protein TCRdb lists, from a much larger clone, do not match at residue 5, likely due to a read error; the protein shown is translated from the DNA. The CDR3 coding sequence is TGTGCCTGTGACACGCTGGGCCCTGGGGATATTTCCACCGATAAACTCATCTTT. This gives the protein CACDTLGPGDISTDKLIF. This chain joins TRDV2 and TRDJ1; 7 bases match TRDD3. The CDR3 length is 18 residues. The V gene's germline CDR1 is GEAIGNYY and CDR2 EKD. Germline trimming cut 1 base from V and 1 base from J; bases unmatched to any gene: 14.

This chain joins TRDV2 and TRDJ1, with 7 bases lining up with TRDD3. The CDR3 consists of 15 residues. The V gene's germline CDR1 is GEAIGNYY and CDR2 EKD. The V segment lost 1 base and the J segment 3 bases; nucleotides outside the gene matches: 7. The CDR3 nucleotides read TGTGCCTGTGACACACTGGGGAGCGGGGCCGATAAACTCATCTTT. This translates into CACDTLGSGADKLIF.

This clone was picked up a small number of times. The protein given by TCRdb reflects a much larger clone and differs at residue 12 from this DNA's translation, likely from a read error; the protein shown is the DNA's translation. V is TRDV2 and J is TRDJ1, with TRDD3 matching over 9 bases. From germline, CDR1 is GEAIGNYY and CDR2 EKD. The junction had 16 bases not matched to a gene; V was cut back by 0 bases and J by 0 bases. CDR3 length equals 20 residues. The CDR3 region has the DNA TGTGCCTGTGACACCGTGGTCCGCGGGGGATACATGGGGCACACCGATAAACTCATCTTT. Translation: CACDTVVRGGYMGHTDKLIF.

Points on this clone: TCRdb attributes to this sequence the protein of a much larger clone, which differs from the DNA translation at residue 5; a read error is likely, and the protein displayed is translated from the DNA. In DNA form, the CDR3 reads TGTGCCCCGCCGAGGTTGGATGGCTGGGGGATACGGGTTTGTACCGATAAACTCATCTTT. This gives the protein CAPPRLDGWGIRVCTDKLIF. This chain links TRDV2 with TRDJ1; 12 bases match TRDD3. This CDR3 comprises 20 residues. CDR1 and CDR2 (germline): GEAIGNYY, EKD. V shed 9 bases and J 2 bases; nucleotides not matched to a gene: 24.

This clone was seen a few times. The genes are TRDV2 and TRDJ1; TRDD3 agrees at 10 bases. Germline loops: CDR1 GEAIGNYY, CDR2 EKD. With 3 bases clipped from V and 1 base from J, the junction kept 16 bases outside the gene matches. The CDR3 runs to 19 residues. CDR3 protein: CACDRLLGDLRVGTDKLIF. Here the CDR3 DNA reads TGTGCCTGTGACCGTCTACTGGGGGATCTTCGGGTGGGCACCGATAAACTCATCTTT.

Turning to this clone: Only one base separates this from a far larger clonotype, so it likely reflects a read error. Distinct nucleotide sequences in the sample also encode this CDR3. The chain joins TRDV2 to TRDJ1; 10 bases are shared with TRDD3. The CDR3 runs to 20 residues. Germline CDR1 reads GEAIGNYY; CDR2 reads EKD. DNA of the CDR3: TGTGCCTGCGACACCGTGGTCCGCGGGGGATACGTGGGGCACACCGATAAACTCATCTTT. This codes for CACDTVVRGGYVGHTDKLIF.

This clone was recorded a few times. A read error is likely here: a far larger clone is one base away. The identical CDR3 is also encoded by other nucleotide sequences in the sample. V and J are TRDV2 and TRDJ3; TRDD3 aligns across 10 bases. Germline V CDR1 and CDR2: GEAIGNYY, EKD. The CDR3 length is 20 residues. Trimming at V came to 0 bases and at J to 0 bases, leaving 7 bases not matched to a gene. CDR3: CACDTGTGGFPSWDTRQMFF. The CDR3 bases are TGTGCCTGTGACACCGGGACTGGGGGATTCCCCTCCTGGGACACCCGACAGATGTTTTTC.

A note on this clone: The protein that TCRdb holds for this DNA derives from a much larger clone and differs from the translated DNA at residue 10, which likely indicates a read error; the protein shown here is translated from the DNA. The chain joins TRDV2 to TRDJ1; 11 bases agree with TRDD3. Trimming took 4 bases from V and 0 from J; bases not matched to a gene: 12. Germline lookup yields CDR1 GEAIGNYY and CDR2 EKD. The CDR3 sequence is 18 residues long. Here the CDR3 reads CACDVLGDKESDTDKLIF. The DNA of the CDR3 is TGTGCCTGTGATGTACTGGGGGATAAAGAGTCAGACACCGATAAACTCATCTTT.

Concerning this clone itself: A much larger clone differs from this one at a single base, so this may be a read error. Within the sample, other DNA sequences also encode this same CDR3. V is TRDV1 and J is TRDJ1; TRDD3 aligns across 13 bases. The CDR3 loop spans 20 amino acids. Germline CDR1 reads TSWWSYY; CDR2 reads QGS. The CDR3 loop reads CALGKAFLRTGGYDADKLIF. In nucleotides, the CDR3 is TGTGCCCTTGGGAAGGCCTTCCTAAGAACTGGGGGATACGACGCCGATAAACTCATCTTT.

Notes on this clone: The protein held in TCRdb is that of a much larger clone and does not match this DNA's translation at residue 3, likely because of a read error; the protein shown is translated from the DNA. The gene calls are TRDV2 and TRDJ1; 8 nucleotides line up with TRDD3. Germline-derived CDR1 and CDR2 are GEAIGNYY and EKD. The CDR3 loop spans 18 amino acids. The CDR3 region has the DNA TGTGCCCGTGACACCGTGTCTGGGGGACTACGGTACACCGATAAACTCATCTTT. It yields the protein CARDTVSGGLRYTDKLIF.

The V and J genes are TRDV2 and TRDJ1; 8 bases line up with TRDD3. The V segment lost 3 bases and the J segment 0 bases; nucleotides outside the gene matches: 5. The CDR3 length is 15 residues. CDR1 GEAIGNYY and CDR2 EKD come from the germline V gene. CDR3 in amino acids: CACDRLGAYTDKLIF. In DNA form, the CDR3 reads TGTGCCTGTGACCGACTGGGGGCCTACACCGATAAACTCATCTTT.

Concerning this clone: A far larger clone differs by one base, so this is likely a read error. This specimen includes other DNA sequences encoding the same CDR3. The rearrangement joins TRDV2 to TRDJ1, with 8 bases fitting TRDD3. The CDR3 contains 20 residues. V dropped 0 bases and J dropped 1; count of bases not matched to a gene: 18. Germline V gene sequence: CDR1 GEAIGNYY, CDR2 EKD. The CDR3 DNA reads TGTGCCTGTGACACCGTCTCGAACCCGGGATACGGAGAACCCACCGATAAACTCATCTTT. It specifies CACDTVSNPGYGEPTDKLIF.

At least ten counts were recorded for this clone. The chain employs TRDV2 and TRDJ1; 8 positions agree with TRDD3. CDR3 length: 16 residues. The V gene end was trimmed by 1 base and the J gene end by 0 bases; junction bases not matched to a gene: 6. Germline loops: CDR1 GEAIGNYY, CDR2 EKD. The CDR3 nucleotides read TGTGCCTGTGACACAGTACTGGGGGCCTACACCGATAAACTCATCTTT. This encodes CACDTVLGAYTDKLIF.